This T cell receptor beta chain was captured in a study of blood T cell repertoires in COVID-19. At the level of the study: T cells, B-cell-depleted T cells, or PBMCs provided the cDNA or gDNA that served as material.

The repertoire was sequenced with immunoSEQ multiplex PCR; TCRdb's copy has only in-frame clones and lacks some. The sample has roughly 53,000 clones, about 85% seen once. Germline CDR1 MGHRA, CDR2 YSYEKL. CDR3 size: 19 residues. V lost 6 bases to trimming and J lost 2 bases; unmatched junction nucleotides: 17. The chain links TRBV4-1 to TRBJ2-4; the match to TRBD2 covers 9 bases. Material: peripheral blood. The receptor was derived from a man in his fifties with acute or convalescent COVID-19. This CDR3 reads CASSEGGGRAKYTKNIQYF. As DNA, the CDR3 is TGCGCCAGCAGTGAAGGGGGCGGGAGGGCCAAGTATACCAAAAACATTCAGTACTTC.